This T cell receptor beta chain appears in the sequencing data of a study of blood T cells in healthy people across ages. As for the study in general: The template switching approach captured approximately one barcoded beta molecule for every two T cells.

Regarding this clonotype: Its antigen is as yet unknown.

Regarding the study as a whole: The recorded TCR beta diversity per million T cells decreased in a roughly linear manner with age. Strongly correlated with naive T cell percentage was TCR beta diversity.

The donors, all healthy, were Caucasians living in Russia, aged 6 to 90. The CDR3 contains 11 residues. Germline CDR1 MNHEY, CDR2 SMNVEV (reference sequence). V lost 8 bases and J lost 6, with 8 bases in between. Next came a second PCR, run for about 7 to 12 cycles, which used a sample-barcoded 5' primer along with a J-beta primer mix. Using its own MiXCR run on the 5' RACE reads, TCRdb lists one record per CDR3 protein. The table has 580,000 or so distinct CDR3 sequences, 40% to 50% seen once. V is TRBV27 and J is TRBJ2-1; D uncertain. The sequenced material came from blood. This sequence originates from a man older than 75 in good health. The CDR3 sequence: CASHLGNEQFF. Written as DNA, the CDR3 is TGTGCCAGCCACCTGGGCAATGAGCAGTTCTTC.